The 21 T cell receptor beta chains in this list originate from one sample, sequenced in a study of shared clonotypes between healthy human individuals. The method was immunoSEQ multiplex PCR; TCRdb's version includes in-frame clones alone and lacks a portion of them. The table has some 2,400,000 clones, approximately 96% seen once. The specimen was naive CD4+ T cells sorted from blood. Subset of the sample: CD45RA+ positively selected. The source is a man aged 18 to 35 in good health.

J is TRBJ1-5 and V is TRBV5-1; D unclear. In germline, CDR1 is SGHRS, CDR2 YFSETQ. This CDR3 contains 16 residues. V lost 0 bases to trimming and J lost 0 bases, with 10 bases between them. In DNA form, the CDR3 reads TGCGCCAGCAGCTTGGTGACGGAGAATAGCAATCAGCCCCAGCATTTT. Protein: CASSLVTENSNQPQHF.

V is TRBV11-2 and J is TRBJ1-2, with 9 bases matching TRBD1. Germline assignment: CDR1 SGHAT and CDR2 FQNNGV. With V trimmed by 0 bases and J by 4 bases, 3 bases remained unmatched. The CDR3 runs 15 residues. CDR3 residues: CASSLEQGAFYGYTF. The DNA for the CDR3 is TGTGCCAGCAGCTTAGAACAGGGGGCTTTCTATGGCTACACCTTC. Full variable domain (outside the CDR3, taken from reference TRBV11-2 and TRBJ1-2): EAGVAQSPRYKIIEKRQSVAFWCNPISGHATLYWYQQILGQGPKLLIQFQNNGVVDDSQLPKDRFSAERLKGVDSTLKIQPAKLEDSAVYLCASSLEQGAFYGYTFGSGTRLTVV.

The rearrangement links TRBV9 to TRBJ1-4, with D possibly matching TRBD1 (5 bases). V was clipped by 4 bases and J by 0 bases, with 10 bases between them. CDR3 size: 15 residues. CDR1 is SGDLS and CDR2 is YYNGEE in the germline V gene. The CDR3 sequence: CASSIAGTTNEKLFF. The CDR3 bases are TGTGCCAGCAGCATCGCAGGGACAACTAATGAAAAACTGTTTTTT.

As concerns this clone: Other DNA sequences in the same sample also yield this CDR3. The gene calls are TRBV6-5 and TRBJ2-7, with TRBD2 as a possible D gene (7 bases). CDR3 length: 13 residues. Trimming pared 5 bases from V and 2 bases from J, leaving 10 bases between. Germline V gives CDR1 MNHEY, CDR2 SVGAGI. The CDR3 DNA sequence: TGTGCCAGCAGTCGGGGGGCAGCCTACGAGCAGTACTTC. This gives the protein CASSRGAAYEQYF.

Note on this clone: This same CDR3 is encoded by further DNA sequences in the sample. The genes are TRBV18 and TRBJ1-1; D might be TRBD1 (5 bases). The CDR3 has 14 residues. CDR1 is KGHSH, CDR2 LQKENI, per germline. V lost 3 bases and J 2 bases, leaving 10 bases between the germline ends. The CDR3 here is CASSPAGSNTEAFF. Here the CDR3 DNA reads TGTGCCAGCTCACCGGCAGGGTCTAACACTGAAGCTTTCTTT.

J is TRBJ1-2 and V is TRBV18; D not certain. Trimming stripped 2 bases from V and 0 bases from J, with 7 bases between. There are 14 residues in the CDR3. Germline V gene lookup returns CDR1 KGHSH and CDR2 LQKENI. The CDR3 protein is CASSPDVPNYGYTF. The CDR3 nucleotides are TGTGCCAGCTCACCAGACGTTCCTAACTATGGCTACACCTTC.

This clone was seen only once. The chain joins TRBV30 to TRBJ2-1; D is possibly TRBD1 (9 bases). The germline gives CDR1 GTSNPN, CDR2 SVGIG (reference sequence). The germline V and J ends were trimmed by 8 bases and 12 bases, with 23 bases remaining between them. CDR3 size: 13 residues. The CDR3 DNA follows: TGTGCCCGGGACAGGGATTCTACTAGCGGGCAGTTCTTC. It codes for CARDRDSTSGQFF.

Remarks on this clone: This sample also contains other DNA sequences that code for the same CDR3. V is TRBV18 and J is TRBJ2-7; possible D gene TRBD1, 5 bases. Trimming removed 3 bases at V and 2 bases at J, with 11 bases between. The CDR3 has 14 residues. Germline loops: CDR1 KGHSH, CDR2 LQKENI. DNA of the CDR3: TGTGCCAGCTCACCTAGTAGGGGTCCCTACGAGCAGTACTTC. Protein product: CASSPSRGPYEQYF.

CDR3 amino acids: CAISRGGNTGELFF. Here the CDR3 DNA reads TGTGCCATCTCCAGAGGGGGAAACACCGGGGAGCTGTTTTTT. The chain combines TRBV10-3 with TRBJ2-2; tentative D call: TRBD1 (6 bases). CDR1 and CDR2 from the germline V gene are ENHRY and SYGVKD. The germline V and J ends were trimmed by 8 bases and 2 bases, with 12 bases remaining between them. The CDR3 runs 14 residues.

The CDR3 DNA follows: TGTGCCAGCCGCCGGGACCGAGTTAATGAAAAACTGTTTTTT. Protein: CASRRDRVNEKLFF. The chain combines TRBV27 with TRBJ1-4; D is possibly TRBD1 (5 bases). V was cut by 8 bases and J by 4 bases, with 14 bases left in between. The CDR3 totals 14 residues. CDR1 and CDR2 (germline): MNHEY, SMNVEV (reference sequence).

The V call is TRBV5-1, the J call TRBJ1-1, with 7 bases matching TRBD1. This CDR3 is 15 amino acids long. Germline V gene sequence: CDR1 SGHRS, CDR2 YFSETQ. Germline trimming cut 0 bases from V and 3 bases from J; bases unmatched to any gene: 5. DNA of the CDR3: TGCGCCAGCAGCTTGGATAACCAGGGGGACACTGAAGCTTTCTTT. Translating gives CASSLDNQGDTEAFF.

The chain links TRBV10-3 to TRBJ2-7; 10 bases are a match to TRBD2. Trimming removed 5 bases from V and 4 bases from J; junction bases left unmatched: 2. Germline CDR1 ENHRY, CDR2 SYGVKD. The CDR3 has 13 amino acids. The CDR3 reads CAISIAGGYEQYF. CDR3 sequence (DNA): TGTGCCATCAGTATAGCGGGAGGATACGAGCAGTACTTC.

The V call is TRBV19, the J call TRBJ1-3; D uncertain. Germline CDR1 LNHDA, CDR2 SQIVND (reference sequence). The CDR3 loop spans 15 amino acids. V gave up 7 bases and J gave up 8 bases, with 21 bases separating them. For the CDR3, the DNA is TGTGCCAGTAAAGAAAAGAGGCTTTTCGGAGACACCATATATTTT. Translated, it gives CASKEKRLFGDTIYF.

V is TRBV6-5 and J is TRBJ1-1, with 7 bases matching TRBD1. CDR3 length: 12 residues. J lost 11 bases, V lost 6 bases, and 9 bases had no gene match. Germline V CDR1 and CDR2: MNHEY, SVGAGI. The CDR3 DNA is TGTGCCAGCAGCACCTACAGGGGTGACGCTTTCTTT. Its translation: CASSTYRGDAFF.

The V gene is TRBV28, the J gene TRBJ1-1; a possible D gene is TRBD1 (5 bases). CDR1 is MDHEN, CDR2 SYDVKM, per germline. The CDR3 has 12 residues. The V end lost 4 bases, the J end lost 6 bases, and 9 bases lay between the germline ends. Here the CDR3 DNA reads TGTGCCAGCAGTTCAGGGTCCGCTGAAGCTTTCTTT. Encoded protein: CASSSGSAEAFF.

V usage is TRBV11-1 and J usage is TRBJ1-1, with D unclear. CDR3 size: 15 residues. The V gene's germline CDR1 is SGHAT and CDR2 FQDESV (reference sequence). V lost 11 bases, J lost 0 bases, and 19 bases lay in between. CDR3 bases: TGTGCCGCCGGCCGACCGGGTTTTTTGAACACTGAAGCTTTCTTT. Translated: CAAGRPGFLNTEAFF. The full variable domain, its missing parts supplied by reference TRBV11-1 and TRBJ1-1, is EAEVAQSPRYKITEKSQAVAFWCDPISGHATLYWYRQILGQGPELLVQFQDESVVDDSQLPKDRFSAERLKGVDSTLKIQPAELGDSAMYLCAAGRPGFLNTEAFFGQGTRLTVV.

This chain uses TRBV7-2 with TRBJ1-4; perhaps TRBD1 as D (5 bases). V lost 6 bases to trimming and J lost 2 bases, with 13 bases between them. Germline V gene lookup returns CDR1 SGHTA and CDR2 FQGNSA. The CDR3 consists of 15 residues. Written as DNA, the CDR3 is TGTGCCAGCAGGCGCGCAGGGAACACTAATGAAAAACTGTTTTTT. Protein: CASRRAGNTNEKLFF.

The chain recombines TRBV30 with TRBJ1-5; perhaps TRBD1 as D (5 bases). The CDR3 length is 14 residues. From germline, CDR1 is GTSNPN and CDR2 SVGIG (reference sequence). With 3 bases removed from V and 6 bases from J, the gap between germline ends came to 15 bases. The CDR3 DNA reads TGTGCCTGGAGCCTGGCAGGGTCGGGTCAGCCCCAGCATTTT. Its protein product is CAWSLAGSGQPQHF.

The CDR3 is CASSLGGTPNTEAFF. In nucleotides, the CDR3 is TGTGCCAGCAGCTTAGGGGGGACACCGAACACTGAAGCTTTCTTT. This chain connects TRBV7-2 to TRBJ1-1; weak D call: TRBD1 (6 bases). Germline CDR1 is SGHTA and CDR2 is FQGNSA. The CDR3 spans 15 residues. Trimming removed 1 base at V and 1 base at J, with 10 bases between.

The CDR3 loop reads CASSQGIGTSGVMAQFF. Written as DNA, the CDR3 is TGCGCCAGCAGCCAAGGGATTGGGACTAGCGGGGTAATGGCTCAGTTCTTC. The J gene is TRBJ2-1, the V gene TRBV4-1; 13 bases agree with TRBD2. V lost 1 base, J lost 13 bases, and 13 bases stayed unmatched. The CDR3 is made up of 17 amino acids. Germline values: CDR1 MGHRA, CDR2 YSYEKL.

The rearrangement uses TRBV20-1 and TRBJ2-7; D is unclear. The CDR3 extends over 11 amino acids. The V end lost 5 bases, the J end lost 2 bases, and 7 bases lay between the germline ends. Germline CDR1 reads DFQATT; CDR2 reads SNEGSKA (reference sequence). The CDR3, as DNA: TGCAGTGCTGCCGATCCCTACGAGCAGTACTTC. Protein product: CSAADPYEQYF.